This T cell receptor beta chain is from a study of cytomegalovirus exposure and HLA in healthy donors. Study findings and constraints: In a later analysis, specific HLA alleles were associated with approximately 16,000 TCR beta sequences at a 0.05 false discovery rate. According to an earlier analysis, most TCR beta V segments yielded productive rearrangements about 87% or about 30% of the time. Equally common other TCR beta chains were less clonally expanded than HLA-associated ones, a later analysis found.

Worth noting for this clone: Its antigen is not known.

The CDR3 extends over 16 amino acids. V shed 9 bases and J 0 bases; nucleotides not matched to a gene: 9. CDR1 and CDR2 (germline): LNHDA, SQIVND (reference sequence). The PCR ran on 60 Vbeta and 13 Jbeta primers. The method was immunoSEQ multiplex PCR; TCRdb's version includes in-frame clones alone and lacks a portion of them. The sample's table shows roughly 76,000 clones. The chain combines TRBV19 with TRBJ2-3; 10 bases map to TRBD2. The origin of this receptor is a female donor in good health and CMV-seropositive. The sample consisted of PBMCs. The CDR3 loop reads CASSLGLAESTDTQYF. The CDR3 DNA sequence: TGTGCCAGCTCGCTCGGACTAGCGGAGAGCACAGATACGCAGTATTTT.